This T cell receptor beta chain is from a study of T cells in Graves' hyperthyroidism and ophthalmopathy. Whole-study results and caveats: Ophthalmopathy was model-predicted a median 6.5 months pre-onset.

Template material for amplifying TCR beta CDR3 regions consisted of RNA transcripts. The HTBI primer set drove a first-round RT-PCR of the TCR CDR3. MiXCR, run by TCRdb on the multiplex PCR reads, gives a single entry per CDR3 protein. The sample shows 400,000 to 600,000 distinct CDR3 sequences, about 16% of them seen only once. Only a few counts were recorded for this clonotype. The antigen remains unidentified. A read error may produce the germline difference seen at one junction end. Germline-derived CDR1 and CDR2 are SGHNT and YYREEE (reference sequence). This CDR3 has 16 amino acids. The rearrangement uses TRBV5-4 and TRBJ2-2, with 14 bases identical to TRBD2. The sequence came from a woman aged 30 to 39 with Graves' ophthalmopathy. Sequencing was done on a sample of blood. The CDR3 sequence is CASTLGLAGVFGELFF. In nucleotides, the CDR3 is TGTGCCAGCACCTTGGGACTAGCGGGAGTCTTCGGGGAGCTGTTTTTT.